The 17 T cell receptor beta chains given below trace back to one sample, sequenced in a study of blood T cell repertoires in COVID-19. Clones were sequenced by immunoSEQ multiplex PCR, and TCRdb holds only the in-frame ones, with some missing. The table lists 260,000 or so clones, approximately 85% of them singletons. Sequenced: peripheral blood. The receptors here all came from a human donor in a cohort sampled during active COVID-19.

V usage is TRBV7-9 and J usage is TRBJ2-7; TRBD2 might be the D (6 bases). The CDR3 has 15 amino acids. The V end lost 6 bases, the J end lost 2 bases, and 17 bases lay between the germline ends. CDR1 and CDR2 (germline): SEHNR, FQNEAQ (reference sequence). CDR3 residues: CASRSSAGITYEQYF. Written as DNA, the CDR3 is TGTGCCAGCAGGTCCTCCGCGGGAATTACCTACGAGCAGTACTTC. Combining the CDR3 with reference TRBV7-9 and TRBJ2-7 gives the whole variable domain DTGVSQNPRHKITKRGQNVTFRCDPISEHNRLYWYRQTLGQGPEFLTYFQNEAQLEKSRLLSDRFSAERPKGSFSTLEIQRTEQGDSAMYLCASRSSAGITYEQYFGPGTRLTVT.

The V and J genes are TRBV9 and TRBJ2-1; 9 nucleotides align to TRBD2. The germline gives CDR1 SGDLS, CDR2 YYNGEE. The CDR3 runs 16 residues. V lost 4 bases and J lost 3; bases outside the gene matches: 8. CDR3 sequence (DNA): TGTGCCAGCAGCCCTCAAGCGGGGGGATACTACAATGAGCAGTTCTTC. Protein: CASSPQAGGYYNEQFF.

The chain combines TRBV5-4 with TRBJ2-1, with 10 nucleotides matching TRBD2. V trimming: 4 bases; J trimming: 10 bases; junction bases outside the gene matches: 14. The CDR3 has 16 residues. The V gene's germline CDR1 is SGHNT and CDR2 YYREEE (reference sequence). CDR3 region: CASSREASGRGGEQFF. The CDR3 DNA reads as TGTGCCAGCAGCCGCGAGGCTAGCGGGAGAGGGGGCGAGCAGTTCTTC.

The chain is built from TRBV27 and TRBJ1-4, with D maybe TRBD1 (5 bases). The CDR3 has 15 residues. Germline CDR1 and CDR2: MNHEY and SMNVEV (reference sequence). Trimming cost V 1 base and J 3 bases, with 9 bases left between them. The CDR3 DNA reads TGTGCCAGCAGTTTATTCAGCAGGGCTAATGAAAAACTGTTTTTT. Translated: CASSLFSRANEKLFF.

The chain links TRBV11-2 to TRBJ1-2; no firm D call. CDR1 is SGHAT, CDR2 FQNNGV, per germline. The CDR3 contains 14 residues. The germline V and J ends were trimmed by 0 bases and 7 bases, with 12 bases remaining between them. The CDR3 nucleotides are TGTGCCAGCAGCTTAGATACAAGTTTCGCTGGCTACACCTTC. Its translation is CASSLDTSFAGYTF.

The chain is built from TRBV7-2 and TRBJ2-5; 9 bases agree with TRBD2. This CDR3 is built from 15 residues. Germline V gene sequence: CDR1 SGHTA, CDR2 FQGNSA. The V and J ends lost 3 bases and 4 bases, in that order; junction bases with no gene match: 6. Here the CDR3 DNA reads TGTGCCAGCAGCTTCCGGCGGCGGGAGGGAGAGACCCAGTACTTC. Its protein product is CASSFRRREGETQYF.

This chain uses TRBV9 with TRBJ2-3; D unclear. Per germline, CDR1 SGDLS and CDR2 YYNGEE. V was cut by 4 bases and J by 4 bases, with 19 bases left in between. This CDR3 is 16 amino acids long. The CDR3 reads CASSPRLREVPDTQYF. DNA for the CDR3: TGTGCCAGCAGCCCCCGACTCAGAGAGGTCCCAGATACGCAGTATTTT.

This chain uses TRBV7-2 with TRBJ1-5; possible D gene TRBD1, 5 bases. The germline CDR1 and CDR2 sequences are SGHTA and FQGNSA. This CDR3 has 14 residues. Trimming left V 4 bases short and J 6 bases short, with 13 bases between. CDR3 protein: CASSSQGLGQPQHF. CDR3 nucleotides: TGTGCCAGCAGCTCCCAGGGACTTGGTCAGCCCCAGCATTTT.

The chain uses TRBV28 and TRBJ2-5; the match to TRBD2 covers 16 bases. The CDR3 extends over 17 amino acids. Germline V CDR1 and CDR2: MDHEN, SYDVKM. J was trimmed by 4 bases and V by 5 bases; bases with no gene match: 7. The CDR3 DNA reads TGTGCCAGCAGTCCCCCGGGACTAGCGGGAGGGGGAGAGACCCAGTACTTC. Amino acid sequence: CASSPPGLAGGGETQYF.

V usage is TRBV11-2 and J usage is TRBJ2-7; D perhaps matches TRBD1 (6 bases). Germline V gives CDR1 SGHAT, CDR2 FQNNGV. With 5 bases removed from V and 6 bases from J, the gap between germline ends came to 17 bases. This CDR3 region has 14 residues. Written as DNA, the CDR3 is TGTGCCAGCAGCCCCATAAGGGGACAAAGCGAGCAGTACTTC. Encoded protein: CASSPIRGQSEQYF.

The DNA of the CDR3 is TGTGCCAGCAGCCGGAGGAAGGGGGACTATGGCTACACCTTC. Protein product: CASSRRKGDYGYTF. The chain has TRBV3-1 (or the pseudogene TRBV3-2) and TRBJ1-2; TRBD1 might be the D (6 bases). The CDR3 sequence is 14 residues long. Germline CDR1 reads LGHDT; CDR2 reads YNNKEL (reference sequence). V lost 4 bases, J lost 3 bases, and 12 bases lay in between.

This chain connects TRBV19 to TRBJ1-1; weak D call: TRBD1 (6 bases). CDR1 and CDR2 (germline): LNHDA, SQIVND (reference sequence). The CDR3 runs to 15 residues. Trimming left V 3 bases short and J 1 base short, with 12 bases between. The CDR3 region is CASSIRGHPNTEAFF. The DNA for the CDR3 is TGTGCCAGTAGTATCAGGGGCCACCCGAACACTGAAGCTTTCTTT.

V gene TRBV4-3 combines with J gene TRBJ1-4; 8 nucleotides align to TRBD1. The CDR3 spans 17 residues. Germline CDR1 is LGHNA and CDR2 is YSLEER. V was clipped by 5 bases and J by 5 bases; unmatched bases: 13. The CDR3 DNA is TGCGCCAGCAGCGAATCAGGGTCTGGGACAGGAAATGAAAAACTGTTTTTT. This sequence encodes CASSESGSGTGNEKLFF.

V usage is TRBV3-1 (or the pseudogene TRBV3-2) and J usage is TRBJ1-5, with D possibly matching TRBD1 (5 bases). V was cut by 5 bases and J by 6 bases, with 11 bases left in between. The CDR3 length is 13 residues. Looked up from germline, CDR1 is LGHDT and CDR2 is YNNKEL (reference sequence). DNA for the CDR3: TGTGCCAGCAGCAGCCGGGGGGGTCAGCCCCAGCATTTT. Encoded protein: CASSSRGGQPQHF.

This chain joins TRBV24-1 and TRBJ1-2, with D possibly matching TRBD1 (5 bases). The germline CDR1 and CDR2 sequences are KGHDR and SFDVKD. Trimming took 5 bases from V and 8 from J, leaving 17 bases between them. The CDR3 is 14 amino acids. CDR3 sequence reads: CATSATWTAGGYTF. The CDR3 DNA reads TGTGCCACCAGTGCGACCTGGACCGCAGGGGGCTACACCTTC.

With respect to this clone: Other DNA sequences within the sample encode an identical CDR3. The chain joins TRBV24-1 to TRBJ2-7; D call uncertain. Per germline, CDR1 KGHDR and CDR2 SFDVKD. V shed 1 base and J shed 9 bases, with 6 bases lying between them. The CDR3 extends over 11 amino acids. The CDR3 DNA is TGTGCCACCAGTGATTTATCTCGGCAGTACTTC. This translates into CATSDLSRQYF.

This clone has a single count. The chain links TRBV5-4 to TRBJ2-2; 8 bases are shared with TRBD2. This CDR3 contains 16 residues. V was pared by 0 bases and J by 5 bases, with 6 bases of the junction left unmatched. Looked up from germline, CDR1 is SGHNT and CDR2 is YYREEE (reference sequence). The CDR3 is CASSLARGGRTGELFF. The CDR3 bases are TGTGCCAGCAGCTTGGCCCGGGGGGGCCGAACCGGGGAGCTGTTTTTT.